This TCR beta chain was captured by sequencing in a study of blood T cell repertoires in COVID-19. Study summary: The United States, Italy and Spain provided the acute and convalescent COVID-19 samples. The analysed material was cDNA or gDNA that came from T cells, B-cell-depleted T cells, or PBMCs.

Original processing notes: Counts of nucleated cells, estimated from reference gene primer amplification, were obtained. Sequencing was performed with immunoSEQ multiplex PCR; in TCRdb, only in-frame clones are kept and a portion is missing. That table is the source of V, J and clone size, and D and trimming were worked out from the DNA. This sample has 270,000 or so clones, with around 85% found just once. Enrolment of Seattle patients took place during active infection, and they were followed longitudinally. CDR3 length: 15 amino acids. J lost 8 bases, V lost 5 bases, and 12 bases had no gene match. CDR1 and CDR2 (germline): SGHTA, FQGNSA.

The receptor was isolated from a human donor with COVID-19, enrolled during active disease. The donor label of this sample is uncertain. The chain carries TRBV7-2 and TRBJ1-2; 9 bases line up with TRBD1. Sequenced: peripheral blood. CDR3 amino acids: CASSEQGAKSEGYTF. The CDR3 DNA reads as TGTGCCAGCAGCGAACAGGGGGCCAAATCGGAAGGCTACACCTTC.